One sample yielded the 17 T cell receptor beta chains listed below, sequenced in a study of T cell repertoires in cytomegalovirus infection. These receptors' targets are unknown. TCRdb re-derived calls from the reads in MiXCR, one entry per CDR3 protein. The sample contains tens of thousands of distinct CDR3 sequences, about 18% of which appear only once. Sample: CD8+ T cells from cultured PBMCs, taken from culture after CMV antigen stimulation. The receptors stem from a human donor in good health (CMV status not recorded). Some clones in this sample may be carry-over from other donors' samples.

This clonotype rates as medium-sized. The gene calls are TRBV12-3 or TRBV12-4 and TRBJ1-1; D gene unclear. This CDR3 is 14 amino acids long. Trimming left V 8 bases short and J 3 bases short, with 16 bases between. CDR3 loop: CASHTTGPHTEAFF. CDR3 nucleotide sequence: TGTGCCAGCCATACCACGGGCCCTCACACTGAAGCTTTCTTT.

The chain recombines TRBV19 with TRBJ1-2; D is perhaps TRBD1 (6 bases). In germline, CDR1 is LNHDA, CDR2 SQIVND (reference sequence). V lost 9 bases, J lost 5 bases, and 10 bases lay in between. This CDR3 has 11 residues. DNA of the CDR3: TGTGCCAGGGGGGCCGCATATGGCTACACCTTC. Protein product: CARGAAYGYTF. Full variable domain (missing parts from reference TRBV19 and TRBJ1-2): DGGITQSPKYLFRKEGQNVTLSCEQNLNHDAMYWYRQDPGQGLRLIYYSQIVNDFQKGDIAEGYSVSREKKESFPLTVTSAQKNPTAFYLCARGAAYGYTFGSGTRLTVV.

The V and J genes are TRBV11-2 and TRBJ2-2; D gene ambiguous. CDR3 length equals 14 residues. Trimming took off 8 bases at V and 5 bases at J, with 15 bases between the two ends. Germline CDR1 reads SGHAT; CDR2 reads FQNNGV. The CDR3 sequence is CASLSRVGTGELFF. CDR3 nucleotides: TGTGCCAGCCTCTCGCGCGTCGGAACCGGGGAGCTGTTTTTT.

V gene TRBV28 combines with J gene TRBJ2-7, with D perhaps matching TRBD1 or TRBD2 (5 bases each). Between the trimmed V and J ends, which lost 5 bases and 0 bases, there was a span of 17 bases. Germline CDR1 reads MDHEN; CDR2 reads SYDVKM. The CDR3 loop spans 16 amino acids. For the CDR3, the DNA is TGTGCCAGCAGTCGGGTTGGGGGTGCCTACTCCTACGAGCAGTACTTC. It is translated as CASSRVGGAYSYEQYF.

Only a few counts were recorded for this clonotype. V gene TRBV7-2 combines with J gene TRBJ2-7; TRBD1 might be the D (7 bases). The CDR3 totals 14 residues. Germline V gene sequence: CDR1 SGHTA, CDR2 FQGNSA. V was trimmed by 5 bases and J by 2 bases, leaving 13 bases between them. DNA of the CDR3: TGTGCCAGCAGCCATCAGGGGGGAACCTACGAGCAGTACTTC. Translating it yields CASSHQGGTYEQYF. The entire variable domain, with the rest obtained from reference TRBV7-2 and TRBJ2-7, is as follows: GAGVSQSPSNKVTEKGKDVELRCDPISGHTALYWYRQSLGQGLEFLIYFQGNSAPDKSGLPSDRFSAERTGGSVSTLTIQRTQQEDSAVYLCASSHQGGTYEQYFGPGTRLTVT.

The rearrangement joins TRBV7-9 to TRBJ1-2, with 8 positions matching TRBD1. CDR3 size: 15 residues. Germline CDR1 is SEHNR and CDR2 is FQNEAQ (reference sequence). J was trimmed by 0 bases and V by 5 bases; bases with no gene match: 5. Here the CDR3 DNA reads TGTGCCAGCAGCCCGAGGACAGGGTCTAACTATGGCTACACCTTC. Protein sequence: CASSPRTGSNYGYTF.

The rearrangement uses TRBV12-3 or TRBV12-4 and TRBJ1-6, with TRBD1 matching over 10 bases. V shed 6 bases and J 8 bases; nucleotides not matched to a gene: 13. This CDR3 has 17 residues. The CDR3 nucleotides are TGTGCCAGCAGCTCTTACGGGGACAGGGGATATGATTCACCCCTCCACTTT. Translating it yields CASSSYGDRGYDSPLHF.

This chain joins TRBV25-1 and TRBJ1-2; TRBD1 is a possible D gene (6 bases). Germline V lookup: CDR1 MGHDK, CDR2 SYGVNS. The CDR3 consists of 14 residues. V lost 2 bases and J lost 4, with 11 bases in between. CDR3 coding DNA: TGTGCCAGCAGTGAAAAGACAGGCTTCTATGGCTACACCTTC. Amino acids: CASSEKTGFYGYTF.

This clonotype has at least ten counts. This rearrangement joins TRBV24-1 to TRBJ2-4; D gene ambiguous. The germline V gene has CDR1 KGHDR and CDR2 SFDVKD. Trimming took off 1 base at V and 7 bases at J, with 10 bases between the two ends. The CDR3 covers 14 residues. The CDR3 spells CATSDFGQPNIQYF. The CDR3 nucleotides read TGTGCCACCAGTGATTTCGGGCAGCCCAACATTCAGTACTTC.

The CDR3 nucleotides are TGTGCCAGCAGACCCTCGGAGGAGACCCAGTACTTC. It is translated as CASRPSEETQYF. V is TRBV6-1 and J is TRBJ2-5; no definite D call. The CDR3 runs to 12 residues. The germline gives CDR1 MNHNS, CDR2 SASEGT. V was pared by 6 bases and J by 5 bases, with 10 bases between.

This clonotype occurred a few times. The gene calls are TRBV27 and TRBJ2-7; D is perhaps TRBD2 (5 bases). Trimming removed 8 bases from V and 9 bases from J, with 20 bases in between. The CDR3 extends over 13 amino acids. The germline V gene has CDR1 MNHEY and CDR2 SMNVEV (reference sequence). The CDR3 here is CASGSPGSLRQYF. The DNA of the CDR3 is TGTGCCAGCGGGAGCCCTGGGAGCTTACGGCAGTACTTC.

This rearrangement joins TRBV6-2 or TRBV6-3 to TRBJ2-2; D possibly corresponds to TRBD2 (5 bases). Germline loops: CDR1 MNHEY, CDR2 SVGEGT. Trimming stripped 11 bases from V and 5 bases from J, with 9 bases between. This CDR3 region has 11 residues. CDR3 in amino acids: CAAAVTGELFF. The CDR3 coding sequence is TGTGCCGCAGCGGTAACCGGGGAGCTGTTTTTT.

The sample holds many counts of this clonotype. This sequence joins TRBV7-7 and TRBJ1-2; TRBD1 matches 12 bases. Germline-derived CDR1 and CDR2 are SSHAT and FNYEAQ (reference sequence). There are 16 residues in the CDR3. The J segment lost 3 bases and the V segment lost 5 bases, leaving 7 bases of the junction unmatched. CDR3 DNA sequence: TGTGCCAGCAGCCTCTCGGGACAGGGGGCATACTATGGCTACACCTTC. It codes for CASSLSGQGAYYGYTF.

The V gene is TRBV19, the J gene TRBJ2-1, with 8 bases identical to TRBD1. This CDR3 spans 14 amino acids. V shed 8 bases and J 8 bases; nucleotides not matched to a gene: 11. Germline CDR1 is LNHDA and CDR2 is SQIVND (reference sequence). This CDR3 reads CASAGDRPVDEQFF. The CDR3 region has the DNA TGTGCCAGTGCCGGGGACAGGCCTGTCGATGAGCAGTTCTTC.

There are a few counts of this clonotype. The chain has TRBV7-8 and TRBJ1-1; D is possibly TRBD1 (6 bases). V lost 2 bases and J 1 base, leaving 20 bases between the germline ends. Germline V gene sequence: CDR1 SGHVS, CDR2 FQNEAQ. The CDR3 loop spans 18 amino acids. CDR3 nucleotides: TGTGCCAGCAGCTTAAAATCGGGTCGGACAGCCCGGAACACTGAAGCTTTCTTT. Its protein is CASSLKSGRTARNTEAFF.

The V call is TRBV7-9, the J call TRBJ1-2; possible D gene TRBD1, 6 bases. Germline V gene sequence: CDR1 SEHNR, CDR2 FQNEAQ (reference sequence). V was trimmed by 1 base and J by 2 bases, leaving 11 bases between them. This CDR3 region has 15 residues. In nucleotides, the CDR3 is TGTGCCAGCAGCTTAGGGACAGCTCTCAACTATGGCTACACCTTC. Translation: CASSLGTALNYGYTF. Full variable domain (missing parts from reference TRBV7-9 and TRBJ1-2): DTGVSQNPRHKITKRGQNVTFRCDPISEHNRLYWYRQTLGQGPEFLTYFQNEAQLEKSRLLSDRFSAERPKGSFSTLEIQRTEQGDSAMYLCASSLGTALNYGYTFGSGTRLTVV.

This chain uses TRBV7-9 with TRBJ2-7; 7 bases are shared with TRBD2. This CDR3 is built from 13 residues. J was trimmed by 4 bases and V by 8 bases; bases with no gene match: 8. CDR1 SEHNR and CDR2 FQNEAQ come from the germline V gene (reference sequence). The CDR3 DNA sequence: TGTGCCAGCGGAACTAGCGATCCTTACGAGCAGTACTTC. Encoded protein: CASGTSDPYEQYF.